The sequence of this T cell receptor beta chain was determined in a study of T-cell memory formation after mild COVID-19. Study details: Clusters were largely donor specific.

Study-wide findings and caveats: Clones contracting day 15 to 85 were balanced CD4/CD8; later expanders leaned CD4+.

TCR alpha and TCR beta cDNA libraries carrying sample barcodes and UMIs were produced by 5'RACE using constant-segment primers. MiXCR was run by TCRdb on the 5' RACE reads, yielding one entry per CDR3 protein. The sample consists of 300,000 to 400,000 distinct CDR3 sequences, around 28% of them appearing once. Regarding this clonotype: As yet, its antigen is unknown. One junction end does not reproduce the germline sequence, and a read error may be involved.

The sequence was obtained from an adult woman who had mild COVID-19 (a few samples of this study predate the infection). Cell type and time point are not known. Material for sequencing was PBMCs or a T cell subset sorted from them (not recorded which).

CDR3 sequence: CASTLRGSTDTQYF. DNA for the CDR3: TGTGCCAGCACCTTACGGGGGAGCACAGATACGCAGTATTTT. The chain recombines TRBV7-2 with TRBJ2-3; tentatively, D is TRBD2 (6 bases). The V gene's germline CDR1 is SGHTA and CDR2 FQGNSA. The CDR3 is 14 amino acids.